This T cell receptor beta chain was documented in a study of cytomegalovirus exposure and HLA in healthy donors. Study-wide findings and caveats: Analysis was carried out at a later point, and it linked a missense DCLRE1C variant to TCR beta V- and J-gene trimming.

A multiplex PCR was run with 60 Vbeta primers and 13 Jbeta primers. Using immunoSEQ multiplex PCR, the repertoire was profiled, and TCRdb retains in-frame clones only, with some absent. The sample contains under 250,000 clones, more than 70% of which appear only once. A remark on this clone: Its antigen is as yet unknown.

The receptor's source is a human donor in good health. The specimen sequenced was PBMCs.

For the CDR3, the DNA is TGTGCCAGCAGGGACAGGGGGCAGGGGGAAAAACTGTTTTTT. It encodes CASRDRGQGEKLFF. This chain uses TRBV6-1 with TRBJ1-4, with 11 bases matching TRBD1. Germline CDR1 and CDR2: MNHNS and SASEGT. V lost 6 bases and J lost 8; bases outside the gene matches: 5. The CDR3 extends over 14 amino acids.